This TCR beta chain was observed in a study of read filtering for tumor transcriptome and immune sequencing. Study observations and caveats: Single-read clonotypes: roughly four fifths of IR-seq clonotypes (about 4% of reads), 60% to 75% of RNA-seq clonotypes (approximately 43% of reads).

Germline CDR1 and CDR2: MNHNS and SASEGT. The V and J ends lost 7 bases and 0 bases, in that order; junction bases with no gene match: 7. This CDR3 is 17 amino acids long. This clonotype is medium-sized (0.01 to 0.1%) by share. Its antigen is not identified. The library was built from 400 to 500 ng RNA with molecular barcoded adaptors for alpha/delta and beta/gamma chains. TCRdb redid the calling of the reads with MiXCR, one entry per CDR3 protein. This repertoire shows approximately 9,800 distinct CDR3 sequences, 16% found once; its top ten account for around a quarter. The chain is built from TRBV6-1 and TRBJ2-1, with TRBD2 matching over 12 bases. The receptor's source is a donor over 35 with multiple myeloma. Sequencing input: a population of CD138-negative cells sorted from bone marrow. The CDR3, as DNA: TGTGCCAGCAAAGGACTAGCGGGGCCCTCCTCCTACAATGAGCAGTTCTTC. This translates into CASKGLAGPSSYNEQFF.